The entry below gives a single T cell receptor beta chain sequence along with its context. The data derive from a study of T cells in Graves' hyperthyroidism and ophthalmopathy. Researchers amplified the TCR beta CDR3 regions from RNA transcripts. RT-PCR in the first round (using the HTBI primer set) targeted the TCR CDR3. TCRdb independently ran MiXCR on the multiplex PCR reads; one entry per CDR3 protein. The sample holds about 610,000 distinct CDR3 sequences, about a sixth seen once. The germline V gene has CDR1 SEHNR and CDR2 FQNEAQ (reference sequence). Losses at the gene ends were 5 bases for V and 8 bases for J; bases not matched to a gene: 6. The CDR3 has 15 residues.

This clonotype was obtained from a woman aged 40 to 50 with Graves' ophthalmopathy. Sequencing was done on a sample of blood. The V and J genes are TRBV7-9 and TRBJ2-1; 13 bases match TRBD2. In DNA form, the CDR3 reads TGTGCCAGCAGCCAGACTAGCGGGAGGCCGGATGAGCAGTTCTTC. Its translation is CASSQTSGRPDEQFF.